These 19 T cell receptor beta chains were sequenced from one sample in a study of control samples from healthy donors and cancer patients. Assay used: immunoSEQ multiplex PCR; TCRdb lists only in-frame clones, some missing. This sample has more than 95,000 clones; 83% occur once, and the top ten carry around 14%. The sequenced sample consisted of blood. The receptors originated from a woman aged 50 to 60 in good health.

This rearrangement joins TRBV29-1 to TRBJ2-1; 10 bases align to TRBD2. The CDR3 sequence is 15 residues long. J was trimmed by 7 bases and V by 2 bases; bases with no gene match: 8. Germline V CDR1 and CDR2: SQVTM, ANQGSEA. The CDR3 region has the DNA TGCAGCGTTGAACCGTCGAGCGGGGGGGCAAATGAGCAGTTCTTC. It codes for CSVEPSSGGANEQFF.

This clone was observed a single time. This chain links TRBV5-6 with TRBJ1-1; D gene unclear. The CDR3 is 14 amino acids. CDR1 is SGHDT and CDR2 is YYEEEE in the germline V gene. The ends were cut back, 5 bases at V and 0 bases at J, with 11 bases in the middle. The CDR3 sequence: CASSIMHMNTEAFF. In DNA form, the CDR3 reads TGTGCCAGCAGTATAATGCACATGAACACTGAAGCTTTCTTT.

V usage is TRBV7-2 and J usage is TRBJ1-6; TRBD1 is a possible D gene (5 bases). V shed 1 base and J shed 7 bases, with 17 bases lying between them. The CDR3 covers 17 residues. Germline V gene lookup returns CDR1 SGHTA and CDR2 FQGNSA. This CDR3 reads CASSLVPPGGGNSPLHF. CDR3 bases: TGTGCCAGCAGCTTAGTCCCACCCGGGGGTGGGAATTCACCCCTCCACTTT.

The rearrangement uses TRBV6-5 and TRBJ2-3; 8 nucleotides line up with TRBD2. V was clipped by 2 bases and J by 1 base; unmatched bases: 2. The CDR3 is 15 amino acids. CDR1 and CDR2 from the germline V gene are MNHEY and SVGAGI. The DNA for the CDR3 is TGTGCCAGCAGTTACAGTAGCGGGGGCACAGATACGCAGTATTTT. Translated, it gives CASSYSSGGTDTQYF.

This chain links TRBV30 with TRBJ2-1; the match to TRBD2 covers 8 bases. The CDR3 runs 15 residues. V was pared by 1 base and J by 2 bases, with 4 bases of the junction left unmatched. From germline, CDR1 is GTSNPN and CDR2 SVGIG (reference sequence). The CDR3 DNA sequence: TGTGCCTGGAGTGGGGGTAGCGGGACCTACAATGAGCAGTTCTTC. This gives the protein CAWSGGSGTYNEQFF.

V is TRBV7-3 and J is TRBJ2-3; TRBD2 matches at 8 bases. This CDR3 spans 16 amino acids. The V and J ends lost 5 bases and 0 bases, in that order; junction bases with no gene match: 7. Germline V gene data show CDR1 as SGHTA and CDR2 as FQGTGA. The CDR3 bases are TGTGCCAGCAGCCCAATAGCGGGAACTAGCACAGATACGCAGTATTTT. It specifies CASSPIAGTSTDTQYF.

The chain has TRBV5-1 and TRBJ2-7; 7 bases fit TRBD1. The V gene end was trimmed by 5 bases and the J gene end by 5 bases; junction bases not matched to a gene: 4. Per the germline V gene, CDR1 is SGHRS and CDR2 is YFSETQ. The CDR3 spans 12 residues. The CDR3 nucleotides read TGCGCCAGCAGTTACAGGGGAAACGAGCAGTACTTC. It codes for CASSYRGNEQYF.

This clone was recorded at least ten times. This chain uses TRBV30 with TRBJ1-5; possible D gene TRBD1, 5 bases. The CDR3 covers 15 residues. V was trimmed by 3 bases and J by 0 bases, leaving 12 bases between them. Looked up from germline, CDR1 is GTSNPN and CDR2 is SVGIG (reference sequence). The CDR3 sequence is CAWSLGVFSNQPQHF. In nucleotides, the CDR3 is TGTGCCTGGAGCCTAGGGGTTTTTAGCAATCAGCCCCAGCATTTT.

The chain combines TRBV7-2 with TRBJ2-3, with 7 bases fitting TRBD2. Germline V lookup: CDR1 SGHTA, CDR2 FQGNSA. The CDR3 is 15 amino acids. The J segment lost 0 bases and the V segment lost 8 bases, leaving 8 bases of the junction unmatched. The CDR3 reads CASGLGGRSTDTQYF. The CDR3 nucleotides are TGTGCCAGCGGACTCGGGGGGAGGAGCACAGATACGCAGTATTTT.

This clone came up a few times. The V and J genes are TRBV6-5 and TRBJ1-2, with TRBD1 identical over 7 bases. V lost 2 bases and J lost 8; bases outside the gene matches: 8. CDR3 length: 14 residues. CDR1 and CDR2 from the germline V gene are MNHEY and SVGAGI. The CDR3 here is CASSYTKQGFGYTF. For the CDR3, the DNA is TGTGCCAGCAGTTACACAAAACAGGGGTTCGGCTACACCTTC.

This clone turned up a few times. The V call is TRBV30, the J call TRBJ1-3; weak D call: TRBD1 (6 bases). Trimming stripped 4 bases from V and 2 bases from J, with 12 bases between. Germline assignment: CDR1 GTSNPN and CDR2 SVGIG (reference sequence). CDR3 length equals 14 residues. CDR3 residues: CAWNREYTGNTIYF. As DNA, the CDR3 is TGTGCCTGGAACAGGGAGTATACTGGAAACACCATATATTTT.

This clone came up a few times. This chain links TRBV7-6 with TRBJ2-5, with a possible D match to TRBD1 (6 bases). This CDR3 comprises 15 residues. In germline, CDR1 is SGHVS, CDR2 FNYEAQ. Trimming shortened V by 1 base and J by 5 bases, and 14 bases separated the two germline ends. The CDR3 sequence: CASSLDQGPWETQYF. The CDR3 DNA reads as TGTGCCAGCAGCTTAGACCAGGGGCCGTGGGAGACCCAGTACTTC.

V and J are TRBV19 and TRBJ1-1; tentative D call: TRBD1 (6 bases). The CDR3 consists of 13 residues. Trimming removed 10 bases from V and 5 bases from J, with 17 bases in between. Germline assignment: CDR1 LNHDA and CDR2 SQIVND (reference sequence). The CDR3 here is CATHLQGNTEAFF. In nucleotides, the CDR3 is TGTGCCACCCATTTACAGGGAAATACTGAAGCTTTCTTT. The full variable domain, rest sourced from reference TRBV19 and TRBJ1-1, is DGGITQSPKYLFRKEGQNVTLSCEQNLNHDAMYWYRQDPGQGLRLIYYSQIVNDFQKGDIAEGYSVSREKKESFPLTVTSAQKNPTAFYLCATHLQGNTEAFFGQGTRLTVV.

Of note for this clone: At one boundary the junction diverges from the germline segment, which might be a read error. This chain uses TRBV7-2 with TRBJ2-5; D is perhaps TRBD1 (5 bases). CDR1 and CDR2 from the germline V gene are SGHTA and FQGNSA. CDR3 size: 18 residues. The CDR3 DNA is TGTGCCAGCAGTTTAGGGGTCCGGAGCGAACCGTACCAAGAGACCCAGTACTTC. This gives the protein CASSLGVRSEPYQETQYF. Drawing the rest from reference TRBV7-2 and TRBJ2-5, the complete variable domain is GAGVSQSPSNKVTEKGKDVELRCDPISGHTALYWYRQSLGQGLEFLIYFQGNSAPDKSGLPSDRFSAERTGGSVSTLTIQRTQQEDSAVYLCASSLGVRSEPYQETQYFGPGTRLLVL.

The rearrangement uses TRBV4-3 and TRBJ1-1; no clear D. Between the trimmed V and J ends, which lost 3 bases and 5 bases, there was a span of 16 bases. The germline gives CDR1 LGHNA, CDR2 YSLEER. This CDR3 region has 15 residues. The CDR3 region is CASSQAITARTEAFF. The CDR3 nucleotides read TGCGCCAGCAGCCAGGCGATCACTGCGAGGACTGAAGCTTTCTTT.

The chain joins TRBV5-1 to TRBJ2-7; TRBD2 matches 9 bases. After removal of 2 bases from V and 3 bases from J, the junction contained 3 bases not matched to a gene. Germline CDR1 reads SGHRS; CDR2 reads YFSETQ. The CDR3 covers 14 residues. Here the CDR3 reads CASSFGTSFYEQYF. The CDR3 nucleotides read TGCGCCAGCAGCTTTGGGACTAGCTTCTACGAGCAGTACTTC.

This chain links TRBV5-8 with TRBJ1-5, with a possible D match to TRBD1 (5 bases). CDR3 length: 14 amino acids. Germline V gene sequence: CDR1 SGHTS, CDR2 YDEGEE. V was shortened by 5 bases and J by 7 bases, with 16 bases between the two germline ends. For the CDR3, the DNA is TGTGCCAGCAGTCCGGGACGGCTCATCCAGCCCCAGCATTTT. The encoded protein is CASSPGRLIQPQHF.

The chain recombines TRBV5-6 with TRBJ2-2; tentative D call: TRBD1 (5 bases). This CDR3 is 16 amino acids long. Germline V gives CDR1 SGHDT, CDR2 YYEEEE. Trimming removed 0 bases at V and 2 bases at J, with 11 bases between. CDR3 protein: CASSLAVTENTGELFF. The CDR3 DNA sequence: TGTGCCAGCAGCTTGGCCGTGACAGAAAACACCGGGGAGCTGTTTTTT.

This clone was seen only once. The chain has TRBV5-1 and TRBJ1-6; possible D gene TRBD1, 5 bases. Germline V CDR1 and CDR2: SGHRS, YFSETQ. V lost 4 bases to trimming and J lost 4 bases, with 12 bases between them. This CDR3 region has 15 residues. DNA of the CDR3: TGCGCCAGCAGCGAAGACGGGGGTTATAATTCACCCCTCCACTTT. Its translation: CASSEDGGYNSPLHF.